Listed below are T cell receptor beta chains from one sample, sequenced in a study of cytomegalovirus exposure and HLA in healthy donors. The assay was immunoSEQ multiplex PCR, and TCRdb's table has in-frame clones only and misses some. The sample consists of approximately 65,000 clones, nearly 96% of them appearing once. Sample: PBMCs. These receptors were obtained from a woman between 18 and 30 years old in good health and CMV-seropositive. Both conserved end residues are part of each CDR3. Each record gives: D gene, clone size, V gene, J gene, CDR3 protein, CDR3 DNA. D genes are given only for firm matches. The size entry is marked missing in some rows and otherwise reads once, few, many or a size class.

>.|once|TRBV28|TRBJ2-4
CASSSGGKNIQYF
TGTGCCAGCAGTTCAGGGGGGAAAAACATTCAGTACTTC
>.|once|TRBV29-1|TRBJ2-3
CSVVDRAGGDTQYF
TGCAGCGTAGTTGACAGGGCCGGGGGAGATACGCAGTATTTT
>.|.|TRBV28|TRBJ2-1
CAASDSLNEQFF
TGTGCCGCTTCGGACAGCCTCAATGAGCAGTTCTTC
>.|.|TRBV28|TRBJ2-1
CASSVGDYNEQFF
TGTGCCAGCAGTGTAGGGGATTACAATGAGCAGTTCTTC
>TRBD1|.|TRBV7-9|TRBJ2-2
CASSQTSGTVNTGELFF
TGTGCCAGCAGTCAAACATCCGGGACAGTGAACACCGGGGAGCTGTTTTTT
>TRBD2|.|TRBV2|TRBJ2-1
CASSILAGEANEQFF
TGTGCCAGCAGTATTCTAGCGGGAGAGGCCAATGAGCAGTTCTTC
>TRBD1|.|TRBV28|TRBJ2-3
CASSLGVQGAGDTQYF
TGTGCCAGCAGTTTAGGGGTCCAGGGGGCCGGAGATACGCAGTATTTT
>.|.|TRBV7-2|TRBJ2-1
CASSLEGTSSYNEQFF
TGTGCCAGCAGCTTAGAAGGGACAAGCTCCTACAATGAGCAGTTCTTC
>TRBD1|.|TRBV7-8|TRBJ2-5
CASSLDRGRGTQYF
TGTGCCAGCAGCTTAGACAGGGGGCGAGGGACCCAGTACTTC
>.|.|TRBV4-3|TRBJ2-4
CASSQVLGGGAKNIQYF
TGCGCCAGCAGCCAAGTTCTGGGCGGGGGCGCGAAAAACATTCAGTACTTC
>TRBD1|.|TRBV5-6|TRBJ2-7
CASSFGQGAHEQYF
TGTGCCAGCAGCTTCGGACAGGGGGCTCACGAGCAGTACTTC
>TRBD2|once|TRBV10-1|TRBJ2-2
CASNLSGSGGTGELFF
TGCGCCAGCAACCTTAGCGGGAGTGGAGGCACCGGGGAGCTGTTTTTT
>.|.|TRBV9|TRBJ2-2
CASSVGGYGTGELFF
TGTGCCAGCAGCGTAGGAGGTTATGGCACCGGGGAGCTGTTTTTT
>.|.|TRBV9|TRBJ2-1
CASSVGQSSYNEQFF
TGTGCCAGCAGCGTAGGACAGAGCTCCTACAATGAGCAGTTCTTC
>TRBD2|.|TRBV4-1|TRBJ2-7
CASSQLTSGRYEQYF
TGCGCCAGCAGCCAACTGACTAGCGGGAGGTACGAGCAGTACTTC
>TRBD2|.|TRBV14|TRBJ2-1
CASSVGPGLAGVDEQFF
TGTGCCAGCAGCGTAGGGCCGGGACTAGCGGGAGTTGATGAGCAGTTCTTC
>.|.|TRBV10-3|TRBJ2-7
CAIKFGSNYEQYF
TGTGCCATTAAGTTCGGGAGCAACTACGAGCAGTACTTC
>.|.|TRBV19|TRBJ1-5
CASSVDVKLQHF
TGTGCCAGTAGTGTAGACGTCAAACTCCAGCATTTT
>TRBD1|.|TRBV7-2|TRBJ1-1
CASSFTGDKDTEAFF
TGTGCCAGCAGCTTCACAGGGGATAAGGACACTGAAGCTTTCTTT
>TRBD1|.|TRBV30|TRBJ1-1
CAWSVIRRNRGRMNTEAFF
TGTGCCTGGAGTGTAATCCGCCGAAACAGGGGGCGCATGAACACTGAAGCTTTCTTT
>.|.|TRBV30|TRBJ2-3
CAGAGQRTDTQYF
TGTGCTGGAGCAGGACAACGCACAGATACGCAGTATTTT
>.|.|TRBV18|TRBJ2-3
CASSPPSRRDTQYF
TGTGCCAGCTCACCACCGTCGAGGAGAGATACGCAGTATTTT
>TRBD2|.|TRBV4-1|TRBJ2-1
CASSHPTSGTLGNEQFF
TGCGCCAGCAGCCACCCGACTAGCGGTACCTTGGGCAATGAGCAGTTCTTC
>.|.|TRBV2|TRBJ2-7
CASMWAGYEQYF
TGTGCCAGCATGTGGGCAGGTTACGAGCAGTACTTC
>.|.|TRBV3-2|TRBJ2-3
CAREDTQYF
TGTGCCCGAGAAGATACGCAGTATTTT
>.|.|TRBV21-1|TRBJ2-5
CASSRGEYQETQYF
TGTGCCAGCAGCAGGGGGGAATACCAAGAGACCCAGTACTTC
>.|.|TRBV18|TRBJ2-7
CASSPEQGNYEQYF
TGTGCCAGCTCACCCGAACAGGGAAACTACGAGCAGTACTTC
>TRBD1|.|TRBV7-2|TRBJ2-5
CASSFYAGGQETQYF
TGTGCCAGCAGCTTCTATGCAGGGGGCCAAGAGACCCAGTACTTC
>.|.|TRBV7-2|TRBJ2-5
CASSRTGGETQYF
TGTGCCAGCAGCCGTACAGGAGGGGAGACCCAGTACTTC
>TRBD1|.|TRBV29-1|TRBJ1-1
CSVMDRGTNTEAFF
TGCAGCGTCATGGACAGGGGGACGAACACTGAAGCTTTCTTT
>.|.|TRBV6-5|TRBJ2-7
CASSQDYYEQYF
TGTGCCAGCAGCCAGGACTATTACGAGCAGTACTTC
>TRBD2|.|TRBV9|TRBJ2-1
CASSVSGGPNEQFF
TGTGCCAGCAGCGTGTCGGGAGGGCCCAATGAGCAGTTCTTC
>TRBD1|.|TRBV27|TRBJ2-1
CASSGQGGEQFF
TGTGCCAGCAGCGGACAGGGCGGTGAGCAGTTCTTC
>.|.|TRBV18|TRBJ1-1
CASSPRQGLGTEAFF
TGTGCCAGCTCACCGCGTCAGGGTTTGGGCACTGAAGCTTTCTTT
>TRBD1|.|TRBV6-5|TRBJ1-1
CASSYDQGAYTEAFF
TGTGCCAGCAGTTACGATCAGGGGGCGTACACTGAAGCTTTCTTT
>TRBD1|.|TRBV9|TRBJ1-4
CASSVEGQGAVREKLFF
TGTGCCAGCAGCGTAGAGGGACAGGGGGCCGTCCGGGAAAAACTGTTTTTT
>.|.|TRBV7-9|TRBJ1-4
CASSPLAGVREKLFF
TGTGCCAGCAGCCCGCTTGCAGGGGTTAGGGAAAAACTGTTTTTT
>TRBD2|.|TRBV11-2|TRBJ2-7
CASRNGGLGEGRLYEQYF
TGTGCCAGCAGAAACGGGGGGTTGGGGGAGGGACGGTTATACGAGCAGTACTTC
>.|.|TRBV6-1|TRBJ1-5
CASSELGPYSNQPQHF
TGTGCCAGCAGTGAACTGGGGCCGTATAGCAATCAGCCCCAGCATTTT
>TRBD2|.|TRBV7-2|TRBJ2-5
CASSLAGGASGRETQYF
TGTGCCAGCAGCTTAGCCGGGGGGGCTAGCGGGAGAGAGACCCAGTACTTC
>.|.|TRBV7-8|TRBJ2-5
CASSLSSSVAQETQYF
TGTGCCAGCAGCTTATCTAGCTCAGTCGCCCAAGAGACCCAGTACTTC
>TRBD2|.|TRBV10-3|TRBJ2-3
CAIKDGGRAYTDTQYF
TGTGCCATCAAGGATGGCGGGAGGGCCTACACAGATACGCAGTATTTT
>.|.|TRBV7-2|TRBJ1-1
CASSLDGEVNTEAFF
TGTGCCAGCAGCTTAGATGGGGAGGTGAACACTGAAGCTTTCTTT
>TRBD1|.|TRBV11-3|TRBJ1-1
CASSSGQGGEEAFF
TGTGCCAGCAGCTCAGGACAGGGAGGAGAGGAAGCTTTCTTT
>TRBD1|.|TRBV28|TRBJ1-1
CASLVAMGQANTEAFF
TGTGCCAGCCTAGTGGCGATGGGACAGGCTAATACTGAAGCTTTCTTT
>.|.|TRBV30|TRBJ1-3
CAWTSGGGTGNTIYF
TGTGCCTGGACCTCCGGCGGGGGCACTGGAAACACCATATATTTT
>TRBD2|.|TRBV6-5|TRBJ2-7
CASSKLAGGYEQYF
TGTGCCAGCAGTAAACTAGCGGGAGGTTACGAGCAGTACTTC
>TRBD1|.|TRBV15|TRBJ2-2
CATAPNRGTGELFF
TGTGCCACCGCACCCAACAGGGGGACCGGGGAGCTGTTTTTT
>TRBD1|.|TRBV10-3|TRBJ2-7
CATLAGTGGYEQYF
TGTGCCACACTCGCCGGGACAGGGGGATACGAGCAGTACTTC
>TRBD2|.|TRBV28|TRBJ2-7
CASSDPTSGGYEQYF
TGTGCCAGCAGTGACCCGACTAGCGGGGGGTACGAGCAGTACTTC
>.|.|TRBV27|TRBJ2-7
CASSSQDSLRRAEQYF
TGTGCCAGCAGTTCACAGGACAGCCTGAGACGAGCCGAGCAGTACTTC
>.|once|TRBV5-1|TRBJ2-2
CASSRTGLDTGELFF
TGCGCCAGCAGCCGAACAGGGCTTGATACCGGGGAGCTGTTTTTT
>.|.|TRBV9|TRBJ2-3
CASSVGNWGPDTQYF
TGTGCCAGCAGCGTAGGTAACTGGGGGCCAGATACGCAGTATTTT